The T cell receptor beta chain described here comes from a study of T cells in Graves' hyperthyroidism and ophthalmopathy. The study, taken as a whole, reports: Expanded thyroid clonotypes (above 0.001) were mostly also found in blood.

A remark on this clonotype: Its target is not known.

This CDR3 region has 11 residues. V was cut by 10 bases and J by 0 bases, with 4 bases left in between. Germline V gene data show CDR1 as SGHRS and CDR2 as YFSETQ. From RNA transcripts, TCR beta CDR3 regions were amplified. RT-PCR in the first round (using the HTBI primer set) targeted the TCR CDR3. TCRdb fed the multiplex PCR reads into MiXCR, producing one record per CDR3 protein. Here the sample spans 600,000 to 700,000 distinct CDR3 sequences, 45% being singletons. Pregnant or lactating patients were excluded, as were those with uncontrolled infection or other autoimmune disease. For the diagnoses, clinical symptoms, serum thyroxine and TRAb, thyroid ultrasound and orbital computed tomography were used.

Material for sequencing was peripheral blood or thyroid tissue (not recorded which). The sequence was obtained from an adult man with Graves' disease, either hyperthyroidism or ophthalmopathy (not recorded which). This chain joins TRBV5-1 and TRBJ2-2; D ambiguous. The CDR3 DNA follows: TGCGCCGCGACGAACACCGGGGAGCTGTTTTTT. Protein sequence: CAATNTGELFF. The full variable domain, in which reference TRBV5-1 and TRBJ2-2 provide the parts outside the CDR3, is KAGVTQTPRYLIKTRGQQVTLSCSPISGHRSVSWYQQTPGQGLQFLFEYFSETQRNKGNFPGRFSGRQFSNSRSEMNVSTLELGDSALYLCAATNTGELFFGEGSRLTVL.